These T cell receptor beta chains were read from a single sample in a study of technical replicates of blood from several donors. Generated by immunoSEQ multiplex PCR, the TCRdb table keeps only in-frame clones and is missing some. Of tens of thousands of clones in the sample, 94% were seen once. The sequenced material came from T cells isolated from PBMCs. These receptors were taken from a human donor in good health. Both conserved end residues are part of each CDR3. A D gene is named only where the DNA matches it firmly. The size entry is marked missing in some rows and otherwise reads once, few, many or a size class.

D gene	V gene	J gene	clone size	CDR3 protein	CDR3 DNA
TRBD2	TRBV6-1	TRBJ2-7	.	CASSDYLTSGNTLTYEQYF	TGTGCCAGCAGTGACTACTTGACTAGCGGGAACACCCTGACCTACGAGCAGTACTTC
TRBD1	TRBV6-1	TRBJ1-3	.	CASSDRNRGTGNTIYF	TGTGCCAGCAGTGATCGGAACAGGGGGACTGGAAACACCATATATTTT
.	TRBV28	TRBJ1-1	.	CASSTLGLNTEAFF	TGTGCCAGCAGTACCTTGGGGCTGAACACTGAAGCTTTCTTT
TRBD1	TRBV7-3	TRBJ1-1	.	CASRRTGYNTEAFF	TGTGCCAGCAGAAGGACAGGGTATAACACTGAAGCTTTCTTT
TRBD1	TRBV7-8	TRBJ2-1	.	CASSFPGQGNMNEQFF	TGTGCCAGCAGCTTCCCGGGACAGGGGAATATGAATGAGCAGTTCTTC
.	TRBV2	TRBJ1-5	.	CASSEVSGNQPQHF	TGTGCCAGCAGTGAGGTCTCGGGGAATCAGCCCCAGCATTTT
.	TRBV5-5	TRBJ1-5	.	CASSLSGLGNQPQHF	TGTGCCAGCAGCTTGTCAGGGCTTGGTAATCAGCCCCAGCATTTT
.	TRBV9	TRBJ2-2	.	CASSATGLGGELFF	TGTGCCAGCAGCGCCACAGGGCTTGGTGGGGAGCTGTTTTTT
.	TRBV5-5	TRBJ2-5	.	CASSLTGETQYF	TGTGCCAGCAGCTTGACAGGAGAGACCCAGTACTTC
.	TRBV29-1	TRBJ1-2	.	CSVRTEEGYTF	TGCAGCGTCCGGACAGAGGAAGGCTACACCTTC
TRBD1	TRBV6-4	TRBJ1-2	once	CASSDFFGTGGDGYTF	TGTGCCAGCAGTGACTTTTTTGGGACAGGGGGCGATGGCTACACCTTC
TRBD2	TRBV23-1	TRBJ2-7	.	CASSPFGRLYEQYF	TGCGCCAGCAGTCCTTTCGGGAGGCTCTACGAGCAGTACTTC
TRBD1	TRBV19	TRBJ2-2	.	CASSRTGTTGELFF	TGTGCCAGTAGTCGGACAGGGACCACCGGGGAGCTGTTTTTT
TRBD1	TRBV2	TRBJ1-5	.	CASSEGDSFEPQHF	TGTGCCAGCAGTGAAGGGGACAGTTTTGAGCCCCAGCATTTT
.	TRBV10-1	TRBJ2-3	.	CASSDVADTDTQYF	TGCGCCAGCAGTGATGTGGCCGACACAGATACGCAGTATTTT
TRBD1	TRBV6-5	TRBJ2-2	once	CASSYEGQGSGELFF	TGTGCCAGCAGTTACGAGGGACAGGGGTCCGGGGAGCTGTTTTTT
TRBD1	TRBV2	TRBJ1-1	few	CASNGQGAHTEAFF	TGTGCCAGCAATGGACAGGGGGCGCACACTGAAGCTTTCTTT
TRBD2	TRBV28	TRBJ2-5	.	CASSFLPSGSEQTQYF	TGTGCCAGCAGTTTCCTGCCTAGCGGGAGTGAACAGACCCAGTACTTC
.	TRBV28	TRBJ2-7	.	CASRRGGQQYF	TGTGCCAGCAGGCGAGGAGGTCAGCAGTACTTC
TRBD2	TRBV25-1	TRBJ2-7	.	CASSDSGGYYEQYF	TGTGCCAGCAGTGATAGCGGGGGTTACTACGAGCAGTACTTC
.	TRBV9	TRBJ1-4	.	CASSATGQGRPNEKLFF	TGTGCCAGCAGCGCGACAGGCCAGGGGCGGCCTAATGAAAAACTGTTTTTT
TRBD2	TRBV5-1	TRBJ2-7	once	CASSLEGGRAEEQYF	TGCGCCAGCAGCTTGGAGGGCGGGAGGGCCGAAGAGCAGTACTTC
TRBD1	TRBV2	TRBJ1-2	.	CASSLDRGISGYTF	TGTGCCAGCAGTTTGGACAGGGGGATTAGCGGCTACACCTTC
.	TRBV30	TRBJ2-4	.	CAWSGQENIQYF	TGTGCCTGGAGTGGACAGGAAAACATTCAGTACTTC
.	TRBV28	TRBJ1-1	.	CASRFQGNTEAFF	TGTGCCAGCAGATTTCAGGGGAACACTGAAGCTTTCTTT
.	TRBV15	TRBJ1-5	.	CATSRVPGSNQPQHF	TGTGCCACCAGCAGAGTACCAGGAAGCAATCAGCCCCAGCATTTT
.	TRBV18	TRBJ2-2	.	CASSIGGTGELFF	TGTGCCAGCTCCATCGGGGGCACCGGGGAGCTGTTTTTT
TRBD1	TRBV2	TRBJ1-3	.	CASSAGTGVGNTIYF	TGTGCCAGCAGTGCCGGGACAGGGGTTGGAAACACCATATATTTT
.	TRBV19	TRBJ1-1	.	CASSIFRTTEAFF	TGTGCCAGTAGTATCTTTAGAACTACTGAAGCTTTCTTT